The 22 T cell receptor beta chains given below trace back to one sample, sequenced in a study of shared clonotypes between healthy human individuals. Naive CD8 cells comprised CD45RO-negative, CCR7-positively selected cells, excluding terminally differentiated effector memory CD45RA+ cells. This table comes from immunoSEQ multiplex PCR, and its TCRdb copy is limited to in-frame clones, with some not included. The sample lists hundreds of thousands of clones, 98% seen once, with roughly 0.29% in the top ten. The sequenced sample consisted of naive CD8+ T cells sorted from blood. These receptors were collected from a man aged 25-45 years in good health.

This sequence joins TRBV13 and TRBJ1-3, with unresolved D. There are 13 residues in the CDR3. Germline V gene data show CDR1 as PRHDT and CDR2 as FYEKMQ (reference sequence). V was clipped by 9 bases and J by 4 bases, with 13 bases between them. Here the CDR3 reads CASSQAIGNTIYF. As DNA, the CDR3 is TGTGCCAGTTCCCAGGCGATCGGAAACACCATATATTTT. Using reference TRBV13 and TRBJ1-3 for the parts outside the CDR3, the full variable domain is AAGVIQSPRHLIKEKRETATLKCYPIPRHDTVYWYQQGPGQDPQFLISFYEKMQSDKGSIPDRFSAQQFSDYHSELNMSSLELGDSALYFCASSQAIGNTIYFGEGSWLTVV.

The chain's CDR3 is CASSVRDGLYGYTF. Here the CDR3 DNA reads TGTGCCAGCAGCGTCCGGGACGGACTTTATGGCTACACCTTC. The chain carries TRBV7-2 and TRBJ1-2; D perhaps matches TRBD1 (5 bases). Germline V gene sequence: CDR1 SGHTA, CDR2 FQGNSA. The CDR3 has 14 amino acids. Trimming cost V 5 bases and J 5 bases, with 15 bases left between them.

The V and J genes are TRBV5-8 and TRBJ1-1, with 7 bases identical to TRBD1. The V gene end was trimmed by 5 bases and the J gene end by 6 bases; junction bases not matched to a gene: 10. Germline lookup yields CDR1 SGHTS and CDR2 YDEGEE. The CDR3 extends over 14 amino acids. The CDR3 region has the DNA TGTGCCAGCAGTTTCGACAGGGCTCGCTCTGAAGCTTTCTTT. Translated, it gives CASSFDRARSEAFF. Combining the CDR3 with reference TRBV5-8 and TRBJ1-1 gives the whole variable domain EAGVTQSPTHLIKTRGQQATLRCSPISGHTSVYWYQQALGLGLQFLLWYDEGEERNRGNFPPRFSGRQFPNYSSELNVNALELEDSALYLCASSFDRARSEAFFGQGTRLTVV.

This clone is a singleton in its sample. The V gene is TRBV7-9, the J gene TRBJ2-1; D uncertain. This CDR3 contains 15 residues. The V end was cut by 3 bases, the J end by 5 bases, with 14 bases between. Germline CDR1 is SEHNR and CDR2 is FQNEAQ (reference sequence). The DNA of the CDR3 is TGTGCCAGCAGCTTTCAGCTGCAACCTAACAATGAGCAGTTCTTC. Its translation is CASSFQLQPNNEQFF.

The CDR3 nucleotides read TGTGCCAGCAGCTTCCAAGAGACCCAGTACTTC. Its translation is CASSFQETQYF. The chain joins TRBV5-6 to TRBJ2-5; D not certain. The CDR3 covers 11 residues. The ends were cut back, 2 bases at V and 1 base at J, with 0 bases in the middle. Germline values: CDR1 SGHDT, CDR2 YYEEEE.

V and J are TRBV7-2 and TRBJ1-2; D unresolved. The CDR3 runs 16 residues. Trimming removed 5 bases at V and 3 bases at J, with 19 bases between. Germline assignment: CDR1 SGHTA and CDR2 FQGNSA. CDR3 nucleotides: TGTGCCAGCAGCCATAGCTTGAGCGGCTGGGACTATGGCTACACCTTC. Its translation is CASSHSLSGWDYGYTF.

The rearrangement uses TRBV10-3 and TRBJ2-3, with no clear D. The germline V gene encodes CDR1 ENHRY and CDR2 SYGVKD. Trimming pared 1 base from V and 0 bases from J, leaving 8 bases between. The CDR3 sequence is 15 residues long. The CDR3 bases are TGTGCCATCAGTGAGTGGGGTCAAAGCACAGATACGCAGTATTTT. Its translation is CAISEWGQSTDTQYF.

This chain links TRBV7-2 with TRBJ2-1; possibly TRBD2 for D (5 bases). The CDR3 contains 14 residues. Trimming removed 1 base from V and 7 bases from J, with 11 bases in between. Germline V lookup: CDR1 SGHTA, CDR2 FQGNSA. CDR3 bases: TGTGCCAGCAGCTTAGTCCTAACTAGGAATGAGCAGTTCTTC. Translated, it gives CASSLVLTRNEQFF.

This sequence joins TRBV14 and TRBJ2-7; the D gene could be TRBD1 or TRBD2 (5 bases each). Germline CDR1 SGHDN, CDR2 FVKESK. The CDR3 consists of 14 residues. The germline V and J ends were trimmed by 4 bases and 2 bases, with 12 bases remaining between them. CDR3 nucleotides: TGTGCCAGCAGCCGTAGGGACGATACCTACGAGCAGTACTTC. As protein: CASSRRDDTYEQYF.

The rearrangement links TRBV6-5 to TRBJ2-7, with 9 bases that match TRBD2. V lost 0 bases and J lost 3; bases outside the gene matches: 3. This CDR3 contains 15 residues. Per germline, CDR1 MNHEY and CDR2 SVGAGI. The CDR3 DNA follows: TGTGCCAGCAGTTACTCTCTAGCGGGAAACTACGAGCAGTACTTC. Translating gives CASSYSLAGNYEQYF.

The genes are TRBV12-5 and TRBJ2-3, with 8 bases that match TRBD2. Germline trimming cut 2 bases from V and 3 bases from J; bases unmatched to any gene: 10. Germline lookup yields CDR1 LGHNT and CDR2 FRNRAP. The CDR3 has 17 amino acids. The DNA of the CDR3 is TGTGCTAGTGGTTTGCCTAGCCCGACTAGCGCAACAGATACGCAGTATTTT. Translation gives CASGLPSPTSATDTQYF.

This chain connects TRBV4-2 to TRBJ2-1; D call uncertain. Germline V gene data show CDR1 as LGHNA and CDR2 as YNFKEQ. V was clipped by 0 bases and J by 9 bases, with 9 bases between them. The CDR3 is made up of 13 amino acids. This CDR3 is CASSQEMSSEQFF. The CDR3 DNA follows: TGTGCCAGCAGCCAAGAAATGTCGAGTGAGCAGTTCTTC.

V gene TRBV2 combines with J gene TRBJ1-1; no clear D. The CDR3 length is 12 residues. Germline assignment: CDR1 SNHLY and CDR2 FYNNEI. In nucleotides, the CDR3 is TGTGTCATAATACAGTCGAACACTGAAGCTTTCTTT. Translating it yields CVIIQSNTEAFF. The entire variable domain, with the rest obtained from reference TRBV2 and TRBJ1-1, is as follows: EPEVTQTPSHQVTQMGQEVILRCVPISNHLYFYWYRQILGQKVEFLVSFYNNEISEKSEIFDDQFSVERPDGSNFTLKIRSTKLEDSAMYFCVIIQSNTEAFFGQGTRLTVV.

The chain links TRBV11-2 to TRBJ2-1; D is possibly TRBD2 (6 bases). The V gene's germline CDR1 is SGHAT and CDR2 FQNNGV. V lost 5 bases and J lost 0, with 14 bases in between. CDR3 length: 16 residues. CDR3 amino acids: CASSARDGSSYNEQFF. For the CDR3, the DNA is TGTGCCAGCAGCGCCCGGGACGGGAGCTCCTACAATGAGCAGTTCTTC.

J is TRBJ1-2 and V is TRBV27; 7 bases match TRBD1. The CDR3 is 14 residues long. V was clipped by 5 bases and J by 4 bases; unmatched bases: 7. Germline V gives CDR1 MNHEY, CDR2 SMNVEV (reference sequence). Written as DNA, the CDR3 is TGTGCCAGCAGTCCGCAGGGGGGTGGCTATGGCTACACCTTC. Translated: CASSPQGGGYGYTF.

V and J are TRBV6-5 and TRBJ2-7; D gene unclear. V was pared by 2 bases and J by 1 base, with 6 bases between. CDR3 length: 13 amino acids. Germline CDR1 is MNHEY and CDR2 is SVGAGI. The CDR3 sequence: CASSYAHSYEQYF. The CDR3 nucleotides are TGTGCCAGCAGTTACGCGCATTCCTACGAGCAGTACTTC.

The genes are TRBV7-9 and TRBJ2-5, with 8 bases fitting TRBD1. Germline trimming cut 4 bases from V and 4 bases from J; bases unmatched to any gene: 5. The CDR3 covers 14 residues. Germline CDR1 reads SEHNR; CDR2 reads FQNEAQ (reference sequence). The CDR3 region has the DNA TGTGCCAGCAGCTCGACAGGGGCGCGAGAGACCCAGTACTTC. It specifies CASSSTGARETQYF.

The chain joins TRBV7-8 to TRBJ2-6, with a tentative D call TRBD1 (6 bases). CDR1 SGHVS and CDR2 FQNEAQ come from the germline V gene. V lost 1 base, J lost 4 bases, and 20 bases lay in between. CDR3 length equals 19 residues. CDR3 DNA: TGTGCCAGCAGCTTAGTTTTCAGGGGAACTCTGTTGGGGGCCAACGTCCTGACTTTC. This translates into CASSLVFRGTLLGANVLTF.

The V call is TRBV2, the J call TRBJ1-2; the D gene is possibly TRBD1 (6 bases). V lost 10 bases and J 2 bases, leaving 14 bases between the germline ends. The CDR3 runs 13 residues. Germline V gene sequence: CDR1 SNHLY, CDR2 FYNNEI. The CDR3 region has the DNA TGTGCCACCATCCGGGACACCAACTATGGCTACACCTTC. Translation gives CATIRDTNYGYTF.

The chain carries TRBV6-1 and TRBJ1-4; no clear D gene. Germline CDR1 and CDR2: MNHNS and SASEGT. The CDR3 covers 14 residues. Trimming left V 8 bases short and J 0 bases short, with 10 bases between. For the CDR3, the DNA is TGTGCCAGCCAGACCTATGCAACTAATGAAAAACTGTTTTTT. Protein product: CASQTYATNEKLFF.

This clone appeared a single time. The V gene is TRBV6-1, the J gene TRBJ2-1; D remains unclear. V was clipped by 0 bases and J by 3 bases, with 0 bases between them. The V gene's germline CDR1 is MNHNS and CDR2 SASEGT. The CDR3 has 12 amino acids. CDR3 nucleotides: TGTGCCAGCAGTGAAGCCTACAATGAGCAGTTCTTC. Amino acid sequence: CASSEAYNEQFF.

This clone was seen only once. CDR3 coding DNA: TGTGCCAGCAGTAGTTTTCGGGGCGACCATGGCGACTATGGCTACACCTTC. The encoded protein is CASSSFRGDHGDYGYTF. The chain recombines TRBV27 with TRBJ1-2, with a possible D match to TRBD1 (5 bases). In germline, CDR1 is MNHEY, CDR2 SMNVEV (reference sequence). This CDR3 is 17 amino acids long. Trimming took 5 bases from V and 3 from J, leaving 22 bases between them.